This T cell receptor (beta chain) was recovered during a study of shared clonotypes between healthy human individuals. Per the germline V gene, CDR1 is SGHTS and CDR2 is YDEGEE. V was clipped by 3 bases and J by 4 bases, with 16 bases between them. CDR3 length equals 15 residues. TCRdb's table, derived via immunoSEQ multiplex PCR, lists solely in-frame clones and lacks some. The sample consists of roughly 1,100,000 clones, under 80% of them appearing once. The chain joins TRBV5-8 to TRBJ1-1; maybe TRBD1 (5 bases). The sample was memory CD4+ T cells sorted from blood. The subset is: CD45RA-negative fraction. The TCR sequence derives from a man aged 18 to 29 in good health. This chain's CDR3 is CASSYRKGKGTEAFF. CDR3 coding DNA: TGTGCCAGCAGCTACCGTAAGGGGAAGGGCACTGAAGCTTTCTTT.